This record looks at one TCR beta chain sequence and its context. Its cognate antigen is unknown. This specimen comes from a study of cytomegalovirus exposure and HLA in healthy donors. Per the germline V gene, CDR1 is PRHDT and CDR2 is FYEKMQ (reference sequence). With V trimmed by 2 bases and J by 1 base, 7 bases remained unmatched. The CDR3 sequence is 19 residues long. Regarding donors, all were healthy bone marrow donors. Both 60 Vbeta primers and 13 Jbeta primers went into the PCR. TCRdb's copy holds only in-frame clones and misses some; the assay was immunoSEQ multiplex PCR. The data contain about 83,000 clones, more than 80% of them seen just once; the ten biggest clones take up 1.5% to 2%. Study-wide results and limits: Roughly even sequencing depth across donors was the assumption behind the presence/absence analyses.

The chain has TRBV13 and TRBJ2-1; 14 bases fit TRBD2. This sequence was found in a woman aged 30 to 39 in good health and CMV-seronegative. The specimen was PBMCs. CDR3 sequence: CASSLWGLAGDRSYNEQFF. CDR3 DNA sequence: TGTGCCAGCAGCTTATGGGGACTAGCGGGAGATCGGTCCTACAATGAGCAGTTCTTC.